The 32 T cell receptor beta chains below were found in one sample sequenced in a study of CD8 T cells in ankylosing spondylitis. TCRdb re-analysed the 5' RACE reads in MiXCR, keeping a single row per CDR3 protein. The data contain a few hundred thousand distinct CDR3 sequences, roughly a quarter of them singletons. Sequenced input: blood, either unsorted or a sorted T cell fraction (not recorded which). These receptor sequences come from a male donor with ankylosing spondylitis or in good health (not recorded which).

This clonotype has a handful of counts. V is TRBV10-3 and J is TRBJ1-2, with no clear D. Germline loops: CDR1 ENHRY, CDR2 SYGVKD. The CDR3 loop spans 13 amino acids. V shed 4 bases and J shed 6 bases, with 12 bases lying between them. The CDR3: CAISGAGSDGYTF. In nucleotides, the CDR3 is TGTGCCATCAGTGGGGCAGGTTCGGATGGCTACACCTTC.

The V and J genes are TRBV29-1 and TRBJ1-1; a possible D gene is TRBD1 (5 bases). The germline V gene has CDR1 SQVTM and CDR2 ANQGSEA. CDR3 length equals 12 residues. V dropped 5 bases and J dropped 4 bases, with 11 bases sitting between them. The CDR3 protein is CSVSKGTTEAFF. The CDR3 DNA sequence: TGCAGCGTTTCTAAGGGGACCACTGAAGCTTTCTTT.

This clonotype was seen more than once but under ten times. This chain connects TRBV12-3 or TRBV12-4 to TRBJ2-1; weak D call: TRBD2 (6 bases). V lost 7 bases, J lost 5 bases, and 15 bases lay in between. There are 14 residues in the CDR3. CDR3 residues: CASTGSGGDNEQFF. For the CDR3, the DNA is TGTGCCAGCACCGGATCAGGAGGGGACAATGAGCAGTTCTTC.

This clonotype was seen a few times. The chain employs TRBV20-1 and TRBJ2-5, with 9 bases that match TRBD2. V dropped 0 bases and J dropped 4; count of bases not matched to a gene: 9. The CDR3 spans 16 residues. Germline lookup yields CDR1 DFQATT and CDR2 SNEGSKA (reference sequence). The CDR3 spells CSARDPSGEILETQYF. DNA for the CDR3: TGCAGTGCTAGAGATCCTAGCGGGGAAATATTAGAGACCCAGTACTTC.

This clonotype was found many times. CDR3 coding DNA: TGTGCCAGCAGCTTGGGGACCGATGACTATGGCTACACCTTC. Protein: CASSLGTDDYGYTF. The chain carries TRBV5-5 and TRBJ1-2; the D is unclear. This CDR3 is 14 amino acids long. Trimming removed 0 bases from V and 3 bases from J, with 9 bases in between. Looked up from germline, CDR1 is SGHKS and CDR2 is YYEKEE (reference sequence).

The chain employs TRBV7-9 and TRBJ1-2; TRBD1 is a possible D gene (6 bases). This CDR3 is 11 amino acids long. Trimming removed 6 bases from V and 8 bases from J, with 10 bases in between. Per germline, CDR1 SEHNR and CDR2 FQNEAQ (reference sequence). The CDR3 reads CASSTGQGYTF. CDR3 nucleotides: TGTGCCAGCAGTACAGGGCAGGGCTACACCTTC.

The chain uses TRBV20-1 and TRBJ1-3; no firm D call. Trimming removed 3 bases at V and 3 bases at J, with 12 bases between. Germline CDR1 reads DFQATT; CDR2 reads SNEGSKA (reference sequence). The CDR3 runs 14 residues. The CDR3 here is CSARESRLGNTIYF. The CDR3 DNA follows: TGCAGTGCTAGGGAGTCCCGACTTGGAAACACCATATATTTT.

This chain joins TRBV20-1 and TRBJ2-7, with a tentative D call TRBD2 (7 bases). The germline gives CDR1 DFQATT, CDR2 SNEGSKA (reference sequence). The CDR3 runs 12 residues. Trimming cost V 6 bases and J 4 bases, with 13 bases left between them. CDR3 in amino acids: CSAKRGGYEQYF. In DNA form, the CDR3 reads TGCAGTGCCAAGAGGGGGGGGTACGAGCAGTACTTC.

The chain links TRBV12-3 or TRBV12-4 to TRBJ2-2; 8 bases are shared with TRBD2. The CDR3 is 15 residues long. V trimming: 11 bases; J trimming: 4 bases; junction bases outside the gene matches: 12. CDR3 sequence: CACWVRRGATGELFF. CDR3 nucleotide sequence: TGTGCCTGCTGGGTCCGGCGGGGGGCCACCGGGGAGCTGTTTTTT.

This chain joins TRBV12-3 or TRBV12-4 and TRBJ2-7; D is undetermined. V was clipped by 7 bases and J by 0 bases, with 16 bases between them. The CDR3 sequence is 15 residues long. For the CDR3, the DNA is TGTGCCAGCACCCCCTCCCTCACCCGCTCCTACGAGCAGTACTTC. Translated: CASTPSLTRSYEQYF.

This clonotype was picked up many times. The chain carries TRBV20-1 and TRBJ2-1; 7 bases fit TRBD1. The CDR3 extends over 13 amino acids. The germline V gene has CDR1 DFQATT and CDR2 SNEGSKA (reference sequence). The junction had 7 bases not matched to a gene; V was cut back by 2 bases and J by 9 bases. CDR3 DNA sequence: TGCAGTGCTAGAAAGACAGGGTATGGTGAGCAGTTCTTC. Protein sequence: CSARKTGYGEQFF.

This clonotype appeared many times. The rearrangement links TRBV20-1 to TRBJ2-3; 7 nucleotides line up with TRBD1. CDR3 length: 12 amino acids. V was pared by 6 bases and J by 10 bases, with 10 bases of the junction left unmatched. Germline V CDR1 and CDR2: DFQATT, SNEGSKA (reference sequence). CDR3 sequence reads: CSANLRQGPQYF. CDR3 in DNA: TGCAGTGCGAACCTAAGACAGGGTCCGCAGTATTTT.

On this clonotype itself: A clone one base away is much larger, so this may be a read error. The J gene is TRBJ2-7, the V gene TRBV12-3 or TRBV12-4; 13 bases are shared with TRBD2. The CDR3 runs 14 residues. The CDR3 sequence is CASSPGLAGDELYF. The CDR3 nucleotides read TGTGCCAGCAGTCCAGGACTAGCGGGGGACGAGCTGTACTTC.

The sample holds a few counts of this clonotype. The chain carries TRBV10-3 and TRBJ1-5; possibly TRBD1 for D (5 bases). CDR3 length: 14 residues. Trimming removed 0 bases at V and 5 bases at J, with 8 bases between. CDR1 and CDR2 from the germline V gene are ENHRY and SYGVKD. Here the CDR3 DNA reads TGTGCCATCAGTGAGTCCGGCAGGGATCAGCCCCAGCATTTT. Amino acid sequence: CAISESGRDQPQHF.

This clonotype was recorded many times. V is TRBV6-1 and J is TRBJ2-2, with D possibly called TRBD1 or TRBD2 (6 bases each). Germline V gene lookup returns CDR1 MNHNS and CDR2 SASEGT. There are 16 residues in the CDR3. The V and J ends lost 2 bases and 6 bases respectively, with 16 bases between them. The CDR3 sequence: CASSEWWGATPGELFF. CDR3 sequence (DNA): TGTGCCAGCAGTGAATGGTGGGGGGCAACGCCCGGGGAGCTGTTTTTT.

A few counts support this clonotype. This rearrangement joins TRBV6-1 to TRBJ2-7, with 11 bases fitting TRBD1. The germline V gene has CDR1 MNHNS and CDR2 SASEGT. CDR3 length: 14 amino acids. With 6 bases clipped from V and 6 bases from J, the junction kept 7 bases outside the gene matches. The CDR3 coding sequence is TGTGCCAGCAGGACCCCGGGGACAGGGGGCGAGCAGTACTTC. The encoded protein is CASRTPGTGGEQYF.

The rearrangement uses TRBV20-1 and TRBJ2-3; D is possibly TRBD1 or TRBD2 (5 bases each). The CDR3 covers 13 residues. Trimming left V 0 bases short and J 2 bases short, with 6 bases between. Germline V gene data show CDR1 as DFQATT and CDR2 as SNEGSKA (reference sequence). For the CDR3, the DNA is TGCAGTGCTAGAGAAGGGACCACAGATACGCAGTATTTT. Translating it yields CSAREGTTDTQYF.

The V call is TRBV27, the J call TRBJ2-2; a possible D gene is TRBD1 (5 bases). Per germline, CDR1 MNHEY and CDR2 SMNVEV (reference sequence). The CDR3 spans 15 residues. Deletions cut 3 bases from V and 3 bases from J, with 11 bases between. For the CDR3, the DNA is TGTGCCAGCAGTTTTCAGGGCCAGGACACCGGGGAGCTGTTTTTT. Its translation: CASSFQGQDTGELFF.

This clonotype has a handful of counts. V gene TRBV10-3 combines with J gene TRBJ2-7, with a tentative D call TRBD1 (5 bases). V lost 0 bases, J lost 6 bases, and 9 bases lay in between. CDR1 is ENHRY, CDR2 SYGVKD, per germline. The CDR3 is 13 amino acids. CDR3 region: CAISESAGPEQYF. The CDR3 DNA reads TGTGCCATCAGTGAGTCGGCAGGGCCCGAGCAGTACTTC.

The J gene is TRBJ2-5, the V gene TRBV10-3; no firm D call. Germline V gives CDR1 ENHRY, CDR2 SYGVKD. The CDR3 contains 14 residues. Trimming pared 2 bases from V and 7 bases from J, leaving 14 bases between. This chain's CDR3 is CAISEGRERVTQYF. DNA for the CDR3: TGTGCCATCAGTGAGGGTAGAGAAAGGGTGACCCAGTACTTC.

The genes are TRBV2 and TRBJ2-5; D is unresolved. V was shortened by 1 base and J by 5 bases, with 8 bases between the two germline ends. This CDR3 contains 13 residues. Germline assignment: CDR1 SNHLY and CDR2 FYNNEI. CDR3 bases: TGTGCCAGCAGTGAAGATGTAGGCGAGACCCAGTACTTC. This codes for CASSEDVGETQYF.

This clonotype appeared a few times. This chain uses TRBV20-1 with TRBJ2-7, with 7 bases matching TRBD1. The CDR3 consists of 13 residues. V dropped 7 bases and J dropped 4; count of bases not matched to a gene: 10. Germline V gene data show CDR1 as DFQATT and CDR2 as SNEGSKA (reference sequence). The chain's CDR3 is CSVCDRAGYEQYF. CDR3 DNA sequence: TGCAGTGTTTGCGACAGGGCAGGGTACGAGCAGTACTTC.

The chain is built from TRBV11-3 and TRBJ2-3; no reliable D call. The CDR3 extends over 13 amino acids. Trimming pared 5 bases from V and 3 bases from J, leaving 9 bases between. Germline V gene data show CDR1 as SGHNT and CDR2 as YENEEA. The CDR3, as DNA: TGTGCCAGCAGCCGGCGACTTACAGATACGCAGTATTTT. Amino acids: CASSRRLTDTQYF.

This clonotype was observed many times. The V call is TRBV29-1, the J call TRBJ1-2; D remains ambiguous. This CDR3 has 14 amino acids. Trimming cost V 2 bases and J 2 bases, with 12 bases left between them. CDR1 is SQVTM, CDR2 ANQGSEA, per germline. In nucleotides, the CDR3 is TGCAGCGTTGAAAGGAGAGGCGGGAACTATGGCTACACCTTC. Protein: CSVERRGGNYGYTF. Combining the CDR3 with reference TRBV29-1 and TRBJ1-2 gives the whole variable domain SAVISQKPSRDICQRGTSLTIQCQVDSQVTMMFWYRQQPGQSLTLIATANQGSEATYESGFVIDKFPISRPNLTFSTLTVSNMSPEDSSIYLCSVERRGGNYGYTFGSGTRLTVV.

Many counts were recorded for this clonotype. The chain links TRBV11-2 to TRBJ2-5; D remains ambiguous. V was trimmed by 3 bases and J by 4 bases, leaving 6 bases between them. Looked up from germline, CDR1 is SGHAT and CDR2 is FQNNGV. This CDR3 spans 12 amino acids. The CDR3 DNA is TGTGCCAGCAGCTTGACCCTAGAGACCCAGTACTTC. Its protein is CASSLTLETQYF.

Only one count was recorded for this clonotype. J is TRBJ2-4 and V is TRBV7-9; D remains ambiguous. Germline V gene sequence: CDR1 SEHNR, CDR2 FQNEAQ (reference sequence). The CDR3 totals 12 residues. The ends were cut back, 5 bases at V and 3 bases at J, with 5 bases in the middle. CDR3 protein: CASSPGKNIQYF. CDR3 nucleotides: TGTGCCAGCAGCCCAGGCAAAAACATTCAGTACTTC.

The chain is built from TRBV20-1 and TRBJ1-4; D not resolved. The CDR3 covers 11 residues. V dropped 3 bases and J dropped 2 bases, with 1 base sitting between them. CDR1 is DFQATT and CDR2 is SNEGSKA in the germline V gene (reference sequence). The chain's CDR3 is CSASTNEKLFF. The DNA for the CDR3 is TGCAGTGCTAGTACTAATGAAAAACTGTTTTTT.

This clonotype occurred many times. J is TRBJ1-2 and V is TRBV5-5, with unresolved D. The CDR3 runs to 13 residues. V was clipped by 1 base and J by 6 bases, with 10 bases between them. From germline, CDR1 is SGHKS and CDR2 YYEKEE (reference sequence). CDR3 bases: TGTGCCAGCAGCTTGCGGAACGAGCATGGCTACACCTTC. This sequence encodes CASSLRNEHGYTF. Variable domain in full (rest from reference TRBV5-5 and TRBJ1-2): DAGVTQSPTHLIKTRGQQVTLRCSPISGHKSVSWYQQVLGQGPQFIFQYYEKEERGRGNFPDRFSARQFPNYSSELNVNALLLGDSALYLCASSLRNEHGYTFGSGTRLTVV.

The chain employs TRBV10-3 and TRBJ2-2, with 7 bases matching TRBD2. Germline trimming cut 10 bases from V and 1 base from J; bases unmatched to any gene: 6. The CDR3 is 14 amino acids. CDR1 is ENHRY and CDR2 is SYGVKD in the germline V gene. CDR3 sequence: CATYRGGNTGELFF. CDR3 nucleotide sequence: TGTGCCACTTACCGCGGGGGGAACACCGGGGAGCTGTTTTTT.

The chain recombines TRBV10-1 with TRBJ2-5, with D maybe TRBD2 (5 bases). Trimming removed 0 bases from V and 1 base from J, with 12 bases in between. Germline lookup yields CDR1 WNHNN and CDR2 SYGVQD (reference sequence). The CDR3 is 16 amino acids. The CDR3 nucleotides read TGCGCCAGCAGTGAGTCGGGTCGGGGTCTCCAAGAGACCCAGTACTTC. Its translation: CASSESGRGLQETQYF.

The table lists this clonotype with many counts. This rearrangement joins TRBV7-6 to TRBJ2-1, with D possibly TRBD2 on 6 matching bases. V was trimmed by 2 bases and J by 0 bases, leaving 14 bases between them. CDR3 length: 17 amino acids. Germline CDR1 SGHVS, CDR2 FNYEAQ. This CDR3 is CASSLFPGGSSYNEQFF. CDR3 nucleotides: TGTGCCAGCAGCTTATTCCCCGGAGGGAGCTCCTACAATGAGCAGTTCTTC.

This clonotype was seen ten or more times. The chain uses TRBV29-1 and TRBJ1-1, with a tentative D call TRBD1 (6 bases). V was clipped by 2 bases and J by 0 bases, with 19 bases between them. The germline V gene has CDR1 SQVTM and CDR2 ANQGSEA. CDR3 length equals 17 residues. CDR3 region: CSVEIWQQGTMNTEAFF. The CDR3 bases are TGCAGCGTTGAAATTTGGCAACAGGGAACCATGAACACTGAAGCTTTCTTT. Using reference TRBV29-1 and TRBJ1-1 for the parts outside the CDR3, the full variable domain is SAVISQKPSRDICQRGTSLTIQCQVDSQVTMMFWYRQQPGQSLTLIATANQGSEATYESGFVIDKFPISRPNLTFSTLTVSNMSPEDSSIYLCSVEIWQQGTMNTEAFFGQGTRLTVV.